This T cell receptor (beta chain) stems from a study of blood T cell repertoires in COVID-19. Background on the study: T cells, B-cell-depleted T cells, or PBMCs supplied cDNA or gDNA.

Germline loops: CDR1 MNHEY, CDR2 SVGAGI. V was pared by 9 bases and J by 3 bases, with 6 bases of the junction left unmatched. The CDR3 has 13 amino acids. This clone was observed a handful of times. Study processing details: Reference gene primer amplification gave estimated nucleated cell counts. Method: immunoSEQ multiplex PCR; TCRdb's copy keeps in-frame clones and lacks some. For V, J and clone size, that table is used; D and trimming come from the DNA. The repertoire holds some 200,000 clones, with less than 90% as singletons. Everyone who took part was about 18 to 90 years old, and they came from 24 US areas. Participants were placed into cohorts based on the clinical history they reported.

The chain is built from TRBV6-5 and TRBJ1-2, with TRBD1 matching 8 bases. The material sequenced was PBMCs or T cells enriched from blood (not recorded which). The source of this sequence is a woman aged 50 to 65 in a cohort exposed to, infected with or recovered from COVID-19 (not recorded which). CDR3 in amino acids: CASHRGDDYGYTF. The CDR3 region has the DNA TGTGCCAGTCACAGGGGGGATGACTATGGCTACACCTTC.